This T cell receptor beta chain was identified in a study of T cells in tumors after PD-1 blockade. Whole-study context: Patients received pembrolizumab 200 mg every 3 weeks or cemiplimab 350 mg every 2 weeks. A subset received ongoing vismodegib 150 mg daily alongside anti-PD-1 therapy. Broader study findings: Blood contained approximately 40% of the tumor's TCR clonotypes.

Sequenced by immunoSEQ multiplex PCR; TCRdb stores in-frame clones only, minus some. The sample lists 20,000 to 25,000 clones, about 82% occurring once. This CDR3 is 14 amino acids long. CDR1 is KGHSH and CDR2 is LQKENI in the germline V gene. Trimming cost V 1 base and J 0 bases, with 3 bases left between them. This clone is medium-sized within its sample. Its target is unknown. The source of this sequence is a human donor with basal cell carcinoma. The specimen was PBMCs, collected after anti-PD-1 treatment. The V call is TRBV18, the J call TRBJ1-4; D is uncertain. The CDR3 loop reads CASSPQATNEKLFF. CDR3 DNA sequence: TGTGCCAGCTCACCACAGGCAACTAATGAAAAACTGTTTTTT.